Listed below are T cell receptor beta chains from one sample, sequenced in a study of cytomegalovirus exposure and HLA in healthy donors. TCRdb's table, derived via immunoSEQ multiplex PCR, lists solely in-frame clones and lacks some. This table holds roughly 240,000 clones, about 85% found once. The sample consisted of PBMCs. The origin of the receptors is a girl under 10 years old in good health and CMV-seronegative. CDR3s include the opening cysteine and the closing phenylalanine or tryptophan. Fields, in order: CDR3 protein, CDR3 DNA, clone size, V gene, J gene, D gene. D genes are given only for firm matches. Some rows have no size entry. The others give once, few or many, or a class for an expanded clone.

CASSPSGGTYEQYF	TGTGCCAGCTCACCTTCGGGGGGGACCTACGAGCAGTACTTC	-	TRBV18	TRBJ2-7	TRBD2
CASSPGLAGVGEQYF	TGTGCCAGCTCACCGGGACTAGCGGGAGTGGGAGAGCAGTACTTC	-	TRBV18	TRBJ2-7	TRBD2
CASSSGQEGYGYTF	TGCGCCAGCAGCTCGGGACAGGAAGGCTATGGCTACACCTTC	-	TRBV5-1	TRBJ1-2	TRBD1
CASSPGTSEYGEQFF	TGTGCCAGCAGCCCAGGCACTAGCGAGTATGGTGAGCAGTTCTTC	-	TRBV11-3	TRBJ2-1	TRBD2
CASSESTSGSTDTQYF	TGCGCCAGCAGTGAGTCGACTAGCGGGAGTACAGATACGCAGTATTTT	-	TRBV10-1	TRBJ2-3	TRBD2
CASSLYGLKNTGELFF	TGTGCCAGCAGCTTGTATGGGCTCAAGAACACCGGGGAGCTGTTTTTT	-	TRBV5-8	TRBJ2-2	-
CASSIQYEQYF	TGCGCCAGCAGCATTCAATACGAGCAGTACTTC	-	TRBV5-1	TRBJ2-7	-
CASCPSGSRSYNEQFF	TGTGCCAGTTGTCCTAGCGGGAGCCGCTCCTACAATGAGCAGTTCTTC	-	TRBV19	TRBJ2-1	TRBD2
CASSPLAPLPNEQFF	TGTGCCAGCAGCCCCCTAGCCCCCCTTCCCAATGAGCAGTTCTTC	-	TRBV11-2	TRBJ2-1	-
CSVEDGTAGREYF	TGCAGCGTTGAAGATGGGACCGCGGGAAGGGAGTATTTT	-	TRBV29-1	TRBJ2-3	-
CASSGGLALYF	TGCGCCAGCAGCGGGGGACTAGCCCTGTACTTC	-	TRBV5-1	TRBJ2-5	TRBD2
CAGSTGGFPDTQYF	TGTGCCGGCTCGACAGGGGGCTTCCCAGATACGCAGTATTTT	-	TRBV6-1	TRBJ2-3	TRBD1
CASRSGRVFNVDEQYF	TGCGCCAGCCGGAGCGGGAGGGTGTTCAATGTAGACGAGCAGTACTTC	-	TRBV5-1	TRBJ2-7	TRBD2
CASSRDRLNQPQHF	TGTGCCAGCAGTAGGGACAGACTCAATCAGCCCCAGCATTTT	-	TRBV27	TRBJ1-5	TRBD1
CASSSQGGKLFF	TGCGCCAGCAGCTCACAGGGGGGAAAACTGTTTTTT	few	TRBV5-1	TRBJ1-4	TRBD1
CASSPANTEAFF	TGTGCCAGCTCACCGGCGAACACTGAAGCTTTCTTT	once	TRBV18	TRBJ1-1	-
CASSPGLAIYEQYF	TGTGCCAGCAGCCCGGGACTAGCAATTTACGAGCAGTACTTC	-	TRBV7-6	TRBJ2-7	TRBD2
CASSTDRGPYF	TGTGCCAGCAGCACCGACAGAGGCCCGTACTTC	-	TRBV5-4	TRBJ2-7	-
CASSGLGGSWDTEAFF	TGTGCCAGCAGTGGGTTAGGAGGGAGCTGGGACACTGAAGCTTTCTTT	few	TRBV2	TRBJ1-1	-
CASSRDRPGELFF	TGTGCCAGTAGTAGGGACAGGCCCGGGGAGCTGTTTTTT	-	TRBV19	TRBJ2-2	TRBD1
CASTSFRTGPYEQYF	TGTGCCAGCACCTCGTTTAGGACAGGGCCCTACGAGCAGTACTTC	-	TRBV27	TRBJ2-7	TRBD1
CASGLLAGELFF	TGTGCCAGCGGCCTTCTGGCCGGGGAGCTGTTTTTT	-	TRBV9	TRBJ2-2	-
CASSYWTSGRRDTQYF	TGTGCCAGCAGTTATTGGACTAGCGGGAGGAGGGATACGCAGTATTTT	-	TRBV6-5	TRBJ2-3	TRBD2
CASRGTGSYTF	TGTGCCAGCAGAGGGACAGGGAGCTACACCTTC	-	TRBV6-5	TRBJ1-2	TRBD1
CSSSLLPGPRSGANVLTF	TGTTCCAGCAGCTTACTGCCAGGTCCCCGTTCTGGGGCCAACGTCCTGACTTTC	-	TRBV7-9	TRBJ2-6	-
CASSYSRRGDTEAFF	TGTGCCAGCAGTTACTCCAGGAGGGGCGACACTGAAGCTTTCTTT	-	TRBV6-5	TRBJ1-1	-
CAWSARVQGEQYF	TGTGCCTGGAGCGCTCGGGTACAGGGCGAGCAGTACTTC	-	TRBV30	TRBJ2-7	-
CASSLLGAGNSPLHF	TGTGCCAGCAGCCTGCTGGGCGCGGGAAATTCACCCCTCCACTTT	once	TRBV7-9	TRBJ1-6	-
CASSILSRGIDYTF	TGTGCCAGTAGTATTTTATCCAGGGGGATTGACTACACCTTC	-	TRBV19	TRBJ1-2	TRBD1
CASSIQVASSSYEQYF	TGTGCCAGCAGCATACAGGTAGCATCTAGCTCCTACGAGCAGTACTTC	few	TRBV11-2	TRBJ2-7	-
CASSFRTSEETQYF	TGTGCCAGCAGCTTTAGGACTAGCGAAGAGACCCAGTACTTC	-	TRBV7-9	TRBJ2-5	TRBD2
CASSLAGVKDTQYF	TGCGCCAGCAGCTTGGCGGGAGTAAAGGATACGCAGTATTTT	-	TRBV5-1	TRBJ2-3	-
CASSLMKGAPYGYTF	TGTGCCAGCAGCTTGATGAAGGGGGCGCCCTATGGCTACACCTTC	-	TRBV5-4	TRBJ1-2	TRBD1